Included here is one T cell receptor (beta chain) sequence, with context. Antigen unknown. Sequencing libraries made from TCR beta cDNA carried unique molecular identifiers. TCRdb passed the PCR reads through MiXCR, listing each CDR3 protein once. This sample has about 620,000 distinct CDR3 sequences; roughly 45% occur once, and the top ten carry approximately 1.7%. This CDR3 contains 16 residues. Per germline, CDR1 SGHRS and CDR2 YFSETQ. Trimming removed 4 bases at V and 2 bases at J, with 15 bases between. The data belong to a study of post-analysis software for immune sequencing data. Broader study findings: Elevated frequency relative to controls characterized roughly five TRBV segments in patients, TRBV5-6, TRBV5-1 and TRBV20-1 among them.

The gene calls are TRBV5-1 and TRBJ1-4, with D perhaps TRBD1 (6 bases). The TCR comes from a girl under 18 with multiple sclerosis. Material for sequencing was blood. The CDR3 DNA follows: TGCGCCAGCAGCCCTCGGGGGGGGCCGACTAATGAAAAACTGTTTTTT. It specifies CASSPRGGPTNEKLFF.